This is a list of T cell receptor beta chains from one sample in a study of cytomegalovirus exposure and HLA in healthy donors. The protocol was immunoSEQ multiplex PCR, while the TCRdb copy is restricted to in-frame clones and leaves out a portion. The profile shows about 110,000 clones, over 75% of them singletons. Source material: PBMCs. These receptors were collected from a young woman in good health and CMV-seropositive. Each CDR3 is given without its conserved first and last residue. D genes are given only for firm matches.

CDR3: ASSLHNLDDEQF; D: NA; J: TRBJ2-1; V: TRBV7-9
CDR3: ASSSMDRHSGNTIY; D: TRBD1; J: TRBJ1-3; V: TRBV7-3
CDR3: ASSRTSWNTGELF; D: TRBD2; J: TRBJ2-2; V: TRBV11-2
CDR3: ASSQPPFGGLFIILVDYQPQH; D: NA; J: TRBJ1-5; V: TRBV23-1
CDR3: ASSLVIGTGFTEAF; D: TRBD1; J: TRBJ1-1; V: TRBV27
CDR3: ASSYGLAGEVVQETQY; D: TRBD2; J: TRBJ2-5; V: TRBV5-1
CDR3: ASSSGTSLAYEQY; D: TRBD2; J: TRBJ2-7; V: TRBV28
CDR3: ASRITGTANTSSYNEQF; D: TRBD1; J: TRBJ2-1; V: TRBV27
CDR3: ASSLAGYYGYT; D: NA; J: TRBJ1-2; V: TRBV5-1
CDR3: AWSVHNTDTQY; D: NA; J: TRBJ2-3; V: TRBV30
CDR3: ASSSPGLAEQETQY; D: TRBD2; J: TRBJ2-5; V: TRBV5-6
CDR3: ASGERLSGYNTEAF; D: NA; J: TRBJ1-1; V: TRBV12-5
CDR3: ASSQGITGGRGTEAF; D: TRBD1; J: TRBJ1-1; V: TRBV4-1
CDR3: ASRLQLGAVNYGYT; D: NA; J: TRBJ1-2; V: TRBV2
CDR3: ASSGSGNQETQY; D: NA; J: TRBJ2-5; V: TRBV5-1
CDR3: ASSVEAAPYEQY; D: NA; J: TRBJ2-7; V: TRBV9
CDR3: ARSLLPYRYEQY; D: NA; J: TRBJ2-7; V: TRBV5-3
CDR3: ASSSYPAGSSYEQY; D: NA; J: TRBJ2-7; V: TRBV11-2
CDR3: ASSDGPGTGGVEKLF; D: TRBD1; J: TRBJ1-4; V: TRBV9
CDR3: ASRKRGDSYEQY; D: TRBD2; J: TRBJ2-7; V: TRBV5-4
CDR3: ASRVSGGENNEQF; D: NA; J: TRBJ2-1; V: TRBV6-5
CDR3: ASSPGSPTGELF; D: NA; J: TRBJ2-2; V: TRBV7-3
CDR3: ASRRTGKEEQY; D: TRBD1; J: TRBJ2-7; V: TRBV5-1
CDR3: ASSQEVGRLAWETQY; D: TRBD2; J: TRBJ2-5; V: TRBV4-3
CDR3: ASSEGQGGGETQY; D: TRBD2; J: TRBJ2-5; V: TRBV2
CDR3: ASSVAGATDTQY; D: NA; J: TRBJ2-3; V: TRBV9
CDR3: AWSVRGTSGNTIY; D: NA; J: TRBJ1-3; V: TRBV30
CDR3: ASSYGLAGVAYEQY; D: TRBD2; J: TRBJ2-7; V: TRBV6-5
CDR3: ASSNGRSGNTIY; D: NA; J: TRBJ1-3; V: TRBV5-4
CDR3: ASSLGTARGSPLH; D: NA; J: TRBJ1-6; V: TRBV5-1
CDR3: ASSFSGEDTEAF; D: NA; J: TRBJ1-1; V: TRBV5-1
CDR3: ASSRDRSPEAF; D: TRBD1; J: TRBJ1-1; V: TRBV11-2
CDR3: ASSFTGYEQY; D: NA; J: TRBJ2-7; V: TRBV7-2
CDR3: ASSQDRASGGNEQY; D: TRBD2; J: TRBJ2-7; V: TRBV4-2
CDR3: ASSFAGGSNQPQH; D: NA; J: TRBJ1-5; V: TRBV5-5
CDR3: ASSQGSSGWNEQF; D: TRBD2; J: TRBJ2-1; V: TRBV4-1
CDR3: ASTGLAGGLEQY; D: TRBD2; J: TRBJ2-7; V: TRBV2
CDR3: ASSFGQGTEAF; D: TRBD1; J: TRBJ1-1; V: TRBV13
CDR3: ASSQQASDTQY; D: NA; J: TRBJ2-3; V: TRBV14
CDR3: ASSQGQASTEAF; D: TRBD1; J: TRBJ1-1; V: TRBV11-3
CDR3: ATTRAGAITDTQY; D: NA; J: TRBJ2-3; V: TRBV27
CDR3: ANLLPPLAGACHNEQF; D: TRBD2; J: TRBJ2-1; V: TRBV28
CDR3: ASSSTSRNEQF; D: TRBD2; J: TRBJ2-1; V: TRBV5-6
CDR3: ATSRVWENEKLF; D: NA; J: TRBJ1-4; V: TRBV15
CDR3: ASSGGTAPNEKLF; D: TRBD1; J: TRBJ1-4; V: TRBV5-1
CDR3: ASSHPSAGNRNEKLF; D: NA; J: TRBJ1-4; V: TRBV4-2